The T cell receptor beta chain under discussion was sequenced for a study of shared clonotypes between healthy human individuals. The study's findings and limits: Clonotypes which were not shared had lower generation probabilities than clonotypes that all four donors shared. Naive CD4 clonotypes overlapped across a handful of donors at about 5.3%.

Germline CDR1 reads SEHNR; CDR2 reads FQNEAQ (reference sequence). CDR3 length equals 17 residues. J lost 3 bases, V lost 4 bases, and 15 bases had no gene match. Profiling relied on immunoSEQ multiplex PCR, and the TCRdb table lists in-frame clones only, not all of them. The sample lists 2 million to 2.5 million clones; over 90% were seen once. Note on this clone: Its specificity is unknown.

The V gene is TRBV7-9, the J gene TRBJ2-7; 7 positions match TRBD2. Sequenced input: naive CD4+ T cells from PBMCs. The subset was: CD45RA+ positively selected. The source is a man younger than 35 in good health. Some clones in this sample may be carry-over from other donors' samples. The CDR3 region is CASSSRLSSGKSYEQYF. Here the CDR3 DNA reads TGTGCCAGCAGCTCCCGGCTTTCTAGCGGAAAAAGCTACGAGCAGTACTTC.